One sample yielded the 13 T cell receptor beta chains listed below, sequenced in a study of cytomegalovirus exposure and HLA in healthy donors. The PCR employed 60 Vbeta primers together with 13 Jbeta primers. The method was immunoSEQ multiplex PCR; TCRdb's version includes in-frame clones alone and lacks a portion of them. The sample contains around 300,000 clones, just over 70% of which appear only once. The sequencing input was PBMCs. All receptors derive from a female donor in good health and CMV-seronegative.

V and J are TRBV5-6 and TRBJ2-7, with D possibly being TRBD2 (6 bases). This CDR3 region has 15 residues. Per germline, CDR1 SGHDT and CDR2 YYEEEE. The ends were cut back, 5 bases at V and 3 bases at J, with 18 bases in the middle. For the CDR3, the DNA is TGTGCCAGCAGATTCCTCCGGGACTCGCTCTACGAGCAGTACTTC. This encodes CASRFLRDSLYEQYF. The full variable domain, with the rest looked up from reference TRBV5-6 and TRBJ2-7, is DAGVTQSPTHLIKTRGQQVTLRCSPKSGHDTVSWYQQALGQGPQFIFQYYEEEERQRGNFPDRFSGHQFPNYSSELNVNALLLGDSALYLCASRFLRDSLYEQYFGPGTRLTVT.

This clone was detected only once. The chain employs TRBV7-9 and TRBJ2-7; 10 positions agree with TRBD2. The CDR3 is made up of 15 amino acids. Germline values: CDR1 SEHNR, CDR2 FQNEAQ (reference sequence). The J segment lost 3 bases and the V segment lost 4 bases, leaving 6 bases of the junction unmatched. The DNA for the CDR3 is TGTGCCAGCAGCTCCTGGACTAGCGGAGACTACGAGCAGTACTTC. Translating it yields CASSSWTSGDYEQYF. Full variable domain (remainder filled in from reference TRBV7-9 and TRBJ2-7): DTGVSQNPRHKITKRGQNVTFRCDPISEHNRLYWYRQTLGQGPEFLTYFQNEAQLEKSRLLSDRFSAERPKGSFSTLEIQRTEQGDSAMYLCASSSWTSGDYEQYFGPGTRLTVT.

Points on this clone: The junction does not match germline at one end; this may be a read error. The V gene is TRBV2, the J gene TRBJ2-2; maybe TRBD1 (6 bases). This CDR3 region has 14 residues. Germline CDR1 reads SNHLY; CDR2 reads FYNNEI. CDR3 sequence: CASSVQGNSGELFF. For the CDR3, the DNA is TGTGCCAGCAGTGTCCAGGGGAACTCCGGGGAGCTGTTTTTT.

The genes are TRBV2 and TRBJ2-2; 10 nucleotides align to TRBD1. Losses at the gene ends were 2 bases for V and 4 bases for J; bases not matched to a gene: 1. CDR1 and CDR2 from the germline V gene are SNHLY and FYNNEI. The CDR3 loop spans 15 amino acids. The CDR3 spells CASSEWTGGTGELFF. The DNA for the CDR3 is TGTGCCAGCAGTGAATGGACAGGGGGCACCGGGGAGCTGTTTTTT.

The chain links TRBV5-1 to TRBJ2-2; 9 bases match TRBD2. Germline CDR1 is SGHRS and CDR2 is YFSETQ. CDR3 length: 15 residues. V dropped 4 bases and J dropped 3; count of bases not matched to a gene: 4. CDR3 amino acids: CASSEGLADTGELFF. CDR3 in DNA: TGCGCCAGCAGCGAGGGACTAGCTGACACCGGGGAGCTGTTTTTT.

This chain joins TRBV7-6 and TRBJ2-7; TRBD1 aligns across 12 bases. This CDR3 is 15 amino acids long. Germline CDR1 and CDR2: SGHVS and FNYEAQ. V was clipped by 5 bases and J by 4 bases; unmatched bases: 6. The chain's CDR3 is CASSPGTGGEYEQYF. DNA for the CDR3: TGTGCCAGCAGCCCCGGGACAGGGGGCGAGTACGAGCAGTACTTC.

The chain has TRBV10-2 and TRBJ2-5; weak D call: TRBD1 (5 bases). This CDR3 is built from 9 residues. V was trimmed by 9 bases and J by 13 bases, leaving 12 bases between them. Germline V gene sequence: CDR1 WSHSY, CDR2 SAAADI. The CDR3 DNA follows: TGCGCCAGTGGGGCCCCCCCGTACTTC. This sequence encodes CASGAPPYF.

The J gene is TRBJ2-5, the V gene TRBV5-1, with 7 bases identical to TRBD1. The V gene's germline CDR1 is SGHRS and CDR2 YFSETQ. The CDR3 is made up of 14 amino acids. The V gene end was trimmed by 4 bases and the J gene end by 1 base; junction bases not matched to a gene: 4. The CDR3 nucleotides read TGCGCCAGCAGCGGGACAGCCGGCCAAGAGACCCAGTACTTC. This codes for CASSGTAGQETQYF.

The chain uses TRBV4-1 and TRBJ2-1; 9 bases align to TRBD2. The CDR3 has 16 amino acids. The J segment lost 9 bases and the V segment lost 2 bases, leaving 11 bases of the junction unmatched. The V gene's germline CDR1 is MGHRA and CDR2 YSYEKL. The CDR3 region is CASSQRIAGVSLEQFF. CDR3 nucleotide sequence: TGCGCCAGCAGCCAAAGGATAGCGGGAGTAAGTCTTGAGCAGTTCTTC.

The chain couples TRBV2 to TRBJ2-7; D might be TRBD1 (5 bases). This CDR3 region has 15 residues. Germline V lookup: CDR1 SNHLY, CDR2 FYNNEI. Trimming cost V 2 bases and J 3 bases, with 14 bases left between them. The CDR3 DNA reads as TGTGCCAGCAGTGAACAGGGATCCCCCTTCTACGAGCAGTACTTC. Protein sequence: CASSEQGSPFYEQYF.

The rearrangement joins TRBV5-8 to TRBJ2-3, with D perhaps matching TRBD2 (5 bases). Looked up from germline, CDR1 is SGHTS and CDR2 is YDEGEE. The CDR3 contains 16 residues. Trimming pared 4 bases from V and 2 bases from J, leaving 17 bases between. DNA of the CDR3: TGTGCCAGCAGCAATTACCGGGATTTCCTCACAGATACGCAGTATTTT. As protein: CASSNYRDFLTDTQYF.

The chain combines TRBV11-2 with TRBJ2-5; D call uncertain. The V end lost 3 bases, the J end lost 5 bases, and 13 bases lay between the germline ends. Germline V gene lookup returns CDR1 SGHAT and CDR2 FQNNGV. CDR3 length equals 14 residues. This CDR3 is CASSFGARRETQYF. CDR3 sequence (DNA): TGTGCCAGCAGCTTCGGAGCCCGTAGGGAGACCCAGTACTTC.

About this clone itself: Other DNA variants within this sample encode the same CDR3. The chain recombines TRBV2 with TRBJ1-1; D uncertain. V gave up 3 bases and J gave up 4 bases, with 6 bases separating them. Germline values: CDR1 SNHLY, CDR2 FYNNEI. CDR3 length equals 12 residues. The CDR3 nucleotides are TGTGCCAGCAGTGATCTGAGCACTGAAGCTTTCTTT. Translating it yields CASSDLSTEAFF. Together with reference TRBV2 and TRBJ1-1, the CDR3 gives the full variable domain: EPEVTQTPSHQVTQMGQEVILRCVPISNHLYFYWYRQILGQKVEFLVSFYNNEISEKSEIFDDQFSVERPDGSNFTLKIRSTKLEDSAMYFCASSDLSTEAFFGQGTRLTVV.